The sample holds a few counts of the clone carrying this T cell receptor (beta chain). V was clipped by 5 bases and J by 3 bases, with 11 bases between them. The CDR3 has 13 amino acids. Per germline, CDR1 SGHAT and CDR2 FQDESV (reference sequence). This entry belongs to a study of human T cells and chemical hapten exposure. Across the study: TCR yields per sample varied mostly from small pooled library volume differences.

Noted time point: patch test 1, 2 weeks after DPC sensitization. Treatment meaning: therapeutic diphenylcyclopropenone sensitization with weekly scalp DPC. TCRdb re-called the RACE reads with MiXCR, one entry per CDR3 protein. The data hold around 99,000 distinct CDR3 sequences, with 9.5% to 15% observed a single time. Sequencing was performed on whole blood, taken in connection with sensitization to the hapten diphenylcyclopropenone (DPC). V usage is TRBV11-1 and J usage is TRBJ2-7, with no clear D. The sequence was collected from a woman aged 40 to 50 with alopecia areata. Some clones in this sample may be carry-over from other donors' samples. CDR3 sequence (DNA): TGTGCCAGCAGCCCTACGGTAGGCTACGAGCAGTACTTC. Its protein product is CASSPTVGYEQYF.